The rows below give T cell receptor beta chains drawn from one sample of a study of cytomegalovirus exposure and HLA in healthy donors. Produced via immunoSEQ multiplex PCR; TCRdb's table is partial and in-frame only. The sample holds 130,000 to 150,000 clones, around 83% seen once. The sequenced sample was PBMCs. These receptors were taken from a male donor in good health and CMV-seropositive. Both conserved end residues are part of each CDR3. D genes are given only for firm matches. Only some rows state a clone size, as once, few, many or a class for expanded clones.

size,D,V,J,CDR3,DNA
NA,TRBD1,TRBV15,TRBJ1-5,CATSGTGTGGSQPQHF,TGTGCCACCAGCGGAACCGGGACAGGGGGAAGTCAGCCCCAGCATTTT
NA,TRBD2,TRBV7-6,TRBJ2-1,CASSLGSPPGLAYNEQFF,TGTGCCAGCAGCTTAGGATCCCCTCCGGGACTAGCATACAATGAGCAGTTCTTC
NA,TRBD2,TRBV9,TRBJ2-3,CASSGTSGRTDTQYF,TGTGCCAGCAGCGGAACTAGCGGGCGCACAGATACGCAGTATTTT
NA,NA,TRBV28,TRBJ2-7,CASSLLSREQYF,TGTGCCAGCAGTTTGTTGAGCCGCGAGCAGTACTTC
NA,TRBD1,TRBV6-5,TRBJ1-1,CASSYRPTGAVTEAFF,TGTGCCAGCAGTTACCGACCGACAGGGGCGGTCACTGAAGCTTTCTTT
NA,NA,TRBV7-9,TRBJ2-5,CASSSVRLETQYF,TGTGCCAGCAGCTCCGTGAGGCTAGAGACCCAGTACTTC
once,TRBD2,TRBV9,TRBJ2-3,CASSVGGEGYTDTQYF,TGTGCCAGCAGCGTAGGCGGGGAGGGGTACACAGATACGCAGTATTTT
NA,NA,TRBV6-5,TRBJ1-1,CASSSPPGEAFF,TGTGCCAGCAGTTCTCCGCCAGGGGAAGCTTTCTTT
NA,TRBD1,TRBV6-6,TRBJ2-7,CASSTRDRDYEQYF,TGTGCCAGCAGTACCCGGGACAGGGACTACGAGCAGTACTTC
NA,TRBD2,TRBV5-6,TRBJ2-5,CASSLGASGSPLSYF,TGTGCCAGCAGCTTGGGTGCTAGCGGGAGCCCACTAAGTTACTTC
NA,TRBD1,TRBV28,TRBJ1-1,CASSIAGTGYEAFF,TGTGCCAGCAGTATTGCCGGGACAGGATATGAAGCTTTCTTT
NA,TRBD1,TRBV6-5,TRBJ1-1,CASSYATGGRTEAFF,TGTGCCAGCAGTTACGCGACAGGGGGACGCACTGAAGCTTTCTTT
NA,NA,TRBV28,TRBJ2-1,CASSLLAKYNEQFF,TGTGCCAGCAGTCTACTTGCCAAGTACAATGAGCAGTTCTTC
NA,TRBD2,TRBV5-4,TRBJ2-5,CASSTGGLAQETQYF,TGTGCCAGCAGCACGGGCGGACTAGCTCAAGAGACCCAGTACTTC
few,NA,TRBV19,TRBJ2-5,CASSILGGSDQETQYF,TGTGCCAGTAGTATACTTGGAGGCTCAGACCAAGAGACCCAGTACTTC
NA,TRBD2,TRBV10-2,TRBJ2-1,CASRLAGIHNEQFF,TGCGCCAGCAGATTAGCGGGAATCCACAATGAGCAGTTCTTC
once,NA,TRBV6-6,TRBJ1-6,CASSLSPGEESSPLHF,TGTGCCAGCAGCCTTTCCCCAGGGGAAGAGAGTTCACCCCTCCACTTT
NA,NA,TRBV5-1,TRBJ1-4,CASSLSGGPGDEKLFF,TGCGCCAGCAGCTTGTCGGGAGGGCCCGGGGATGAAAAACTGTTTTTT
NA,NA,TRBV5-1,TRBJ2-3,CASRLDADTQYF,TGCGCCAGCAGACTAGATGCGGATACGCAGTATTTT
NA,TRBD2,TRBV13,TRBJ2-7,CASSLGKTGTRHEQYF,TGTGCCAGCAGCTTAGGAAAAACCGGGACTAGACACGAGCAGTACTTC
NA,NA,TRBV10-3,TRBJ2-1,CAISETFEQFF,TGTGCCATCAGTGAAACTTTTGAGCAGTTCTTC
NA,NA,TRBV5-1,TRBJ1-3,CASSPGGSGNTIYF,TGCGCCAGCAGCCCGGGAGGCTCTGGAAACACCATATATTTT
NA,TRBD2,TRBV18,TRBJ2-5,CASSPTSGRPQETQYF,TGTGCCAGCTCACCGACAAGCGGGAGGCCACAAGAGACCCAGTACTTC
NA,NA,TRBV7-2,TRBJ2-5,CASSRTEVGTQYF,TGTGCCAGCAGTCGGACTGAGGTTGGGACCCAGTACTTC
NA,TRBD1,TRBV6-1,TRBJ2-7,CASRSGTGSHEQYF,TGTGCCAGCCGGTCCGGGACAGGGTCCCACGAGCAGTACTTC
once,TRBD2,TRBV28,TRBJ2-1,CASSLVASGSYEQFF,TGTGCCAGCAGTTTAGTAGCTAGCGGGTCATATGAGCAGTTCTTC
NA,NA,TRBV10-3,TRBJ2-2,CAISESQGTDTGELFF,TGTGCCATCAGTGAGTCGCAGGGAACGGACACCGGGGAGCTGTTTTTT
NA,TRBD1,TRBV6-1,TRBJ1-1,CGSGQAFNTEAFF,TGTGGTTCGGGACAGGCCTTCAACACTGAAGCTTTCTTT
NA,NA,TRBV13,TRBJ2-2,CASSLGGARSGELFF,TGTGCCAGCAGCTTAGGGGGGGCGAGATCCGGGGAGCTGTTTTTT
NA,NA,TRBV28,TRBJ2-2,CASATTGSGAGELFF,TGTGCCAGCGCAACGACGGGGTCGGGGGCCGGGGAGCTGTTTTTT
once,NA,TRBV7-9,TRBJ2-3,CASMGQSSTDTQYF,TGTGCCAGCATGGGGCAGTCTAGCACAGATACGCAGTATTTT
NA,TRBD1,TRBV28,TRBJ2-7,CASSLKQPGQGNEQYF,TGTGCCAGCAGTTTAAAACAACCGGGACAGGGCAATGAGCAGTACTTC
few,TRBD1,TRBV4-3,TRBJ1-4,CASSQDTGTGYEKLFF,TGCGCCAGCAGCCAAGATACCGGGACAGGGTATGAAAAACTGTTTTTT
NA,TRBD1,TRBV5-1,TRBJ2-1,CASSLDSGGEQFF,TGCGCCAGCAGCTTGGATTCAGGGGGTGAGCAGTTCTTC
NA,TRBD1,TRBV5-1,TRBJ2-1,CASSPGTGGPYNEQFF,TGCGCCAGCAGCCCGGGGACAGGGGGGCCCTACAATGAGCAGTTCTTC
NA,TRBD2,TRBV2,TRBJ2-1,CASSAGGFGEQFF,TGTGCCAGCTCAGCGGGGGGTTTTGGTGAGCAGTTCTTC
NA,TRBD1,TRBV6-5,TRBJ2-1,CASSYTGASYNEQFF,TGTGCCAGCAGTTATACAGGGGCATCCTACAATGAGCAGTTCTTC
NA,TRBD2,TRBV4-1,TRBJ2-7,CASSQPLAGYYEQYF,TGCGCCAGCAGCCAACCCTTAGCGGGATACTACGAGCAGTACTTC
NA,NA,TRBV5-4,TRBJ2-3,CASSLWGGPVLRPDTQYF,TGTGCCAGCAGCCTTTGGGGAGGTCCGGTTCTCAGACCAGATACGCAGTATTTT
NA,NA,TRBV29-1,TRBJ1-1,CSVTQNTEAFF,TGCAGCGTAACACAGAACACTGAAGCTTTCTTT
NA,TRBD2,TRBV5-8,TRBJ2-5,CASSFGTRRLETQYF,TGTGCCAGCAGCTTCGGGACTAGAAGGCTGGAGACCCAGTACTTC
NA,TRBD2,TRBV10-2,TRBJ2-5,CASSLAGGPQQTQYF,TGCGCCAGCAGCCTAGCGGGGGGGCCCCAACAGACCCAGTACTTC
once,TRBD1,TRBV27,TRBJ1-2,CASSMDRVHGYTF,TGTGCCAGCAGTATGGACAGGGTCCATGGCTACACCTTC
few,TRBD1,TRBV28,TRBJ1-2,CASSPDRGVYGYTF,TGTGCCAGCAGTCCTGACAGGGGGGTCTATGGCTACACCTTC
NA,TRBD1,TRBV7-9,TRBJ2-7,CASSSTGGSYEQYF,TGTGCCAGCAGCTCAACAGGGGGCTCCTACGAGCAGTACTTC